The subject of this entry is one TCR beta chain. Grouping used clinical history reported by participants in a survey and questionnaire. This sample is part of a study of blood T cell repertoires in COVID-19. Study information: COVID-19 samples, acute and convalescent, were from the United States, Italy and Spain.

Some clones are missing from TCRdb's copy, which holds only in-frame ones; the method was immunoSEQ multiplex PCR. The sample lists some 210,000 clones; around 82% were seen once. Germline CDR1 reads MDHEN; CDR2 reads SYDVKM. Trimming stripped 10 bases from V and 5 bases from J, with 16 bases between. The CDR3 runs 13 residues. V is TRBV28 and J is TRBJ2-3, with TRBD2 as a possible D gene (7 bases). This TCR came from a man aged 25 to 40 with acute COVID-19. The sample taken for sequencing was PBMCs or T cells enriched from blood (not recorded which). The CDR3 protein is CATTGGPGDTQYF. DNA for the CDR3: TGTGCCACTACCGGGGGGCCTGGAGATACGCAGTATTTT.